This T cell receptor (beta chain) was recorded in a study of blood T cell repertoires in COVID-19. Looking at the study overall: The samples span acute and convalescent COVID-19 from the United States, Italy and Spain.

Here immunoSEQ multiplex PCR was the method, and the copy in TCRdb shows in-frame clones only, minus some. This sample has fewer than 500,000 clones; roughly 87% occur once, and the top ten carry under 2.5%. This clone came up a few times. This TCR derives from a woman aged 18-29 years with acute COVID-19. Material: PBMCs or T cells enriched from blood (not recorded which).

For the CDR3, the DNA is TGTGCCAGCAGTGATGGTGCTAGCGGGGGCACAGATACGCAGTATTTT. It is translated as CASSDGASGGTDTQYF. V gene TRBV2 combines with J gene TRBJ2-3; 9 bases are shared with TRBD2. The germline V gene has CDR1 SNHLY and CDR2 FYNNEI. V trimming: 3 bases; J trimming: 1 base; junction bases outside the gene matches: 5. The CDR3 loop spans 16 amino acids.